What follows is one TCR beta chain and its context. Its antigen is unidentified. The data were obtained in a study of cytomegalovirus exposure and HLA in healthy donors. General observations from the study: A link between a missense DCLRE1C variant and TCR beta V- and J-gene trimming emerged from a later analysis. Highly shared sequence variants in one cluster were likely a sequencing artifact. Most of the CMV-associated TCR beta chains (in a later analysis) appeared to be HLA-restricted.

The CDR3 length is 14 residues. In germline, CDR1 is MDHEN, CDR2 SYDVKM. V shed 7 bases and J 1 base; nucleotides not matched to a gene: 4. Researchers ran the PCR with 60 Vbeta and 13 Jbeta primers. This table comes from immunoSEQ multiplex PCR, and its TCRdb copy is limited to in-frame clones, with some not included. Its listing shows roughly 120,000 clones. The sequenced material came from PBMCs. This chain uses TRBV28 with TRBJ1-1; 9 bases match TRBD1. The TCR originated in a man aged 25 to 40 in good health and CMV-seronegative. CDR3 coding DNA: TGTGCCAGCAAAGAGGGACAGGGGAACACTGAAGCTTTCTTT. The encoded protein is CASKEGQGNTEAFF.